These 27 T cell receptor beta chains share one sample of origin, sequenced in a study of blood T cells in healthy people across ages (dated by TCRdb to 2015 to 2017). The library was produced with 5' RACE. TCRdb names Illumina HiSeq 2500 as the instrument used. The second PCR ran for about 6 to 12 cycles and used a J-beta primer mix along with a sample-barcoded 5' primer. TCRdb redid the processing of the public reads, applying fastp at Q25 and MiXCR, and retained in-frame beta chains. Rows are unified per CDR3 protein, each entry keeping the most common DNA and genes. In this sample the table shows approximately 1,000,000 distinct CDR3 sequences, under 45% of which occur a single time. Jointly, the top ten make up under 20% of the sample. Material: blood. The receptors derive from a woman aged 55-70 years in good health.

This clonotype came up a few times. The V call is TRBV6-2 or TRBV6-3, the J call TRBJ2-7; D might be TRBD1 or TRBD2, each matching 5 bases. From germline, CDR1 is MNHEY and CDR2 SVGEGT. CDR3 length: 16 residues. V dropped 6 bases and J dropped 6 bases, with 24 bases sitting between them. The CDR3 DNA follows: TGTGCCAGCAGCTCAGGAGCCGGGACCGGTGACGCCGAGCAGTACTTC. Its protein product is CASSSGAGTGDAEQYF.

This chain links TRBV2 with TRBJ2-7, with TRBD1 matching 10 bases. Germline-derived CDR1 and CDR2 are SNHLY and FYNNEI. V lost 6 bases to trimming and J lost 5 bases; unmatched junction nucleotides: 7. The CDR3 has 14 amino acids. CDR3 protein: CASSPGTGAHEQYF. As DNA, the CDR3 is TGTGCCAGCAGCCCTGGGACAGGGGCCCACGAGCAGTACTTC.

This chain uses TRBV20-1 with TRBJ1-5, with 8 nucleotides matching TRBD1. The V and J ends lost 5 bases and 1 base, in that order; junction bases with no gene match: 13. The CDR3 consists of 17 residues. The germline V gene encodes CDR1 DFQATT and CDR2 SNEGSKA (reference sequence). The CDR3 sequence is CSALLGQGWKSNQPQHF. CDR3 sequence (DNA): TGCAGTGCTCTACTAGGACAGGGTTGGAAGAGCAATCAGCCCCAGCATTTT.

The chain recombines TRBV20-1 with TRBJ1-4, with unresolved D. V dropped 0 bases and J dropped 6 bases, with 11 bases sitting between them. The CDR3 contains 14 residues. Germline loops: CDR1 DFQATT, CDR2 SNEGSKA (reference sequence). The CDR3 reads CSARDVGDYEKLFF. CDR3 sequence (DNA): TGCAGTGCTAGAGATGTCGGGGATTATGAAAAACTGTTTTTT.

This clonotype was observed a few times. V gene TRBV5-1 combines with J gene TRBJ2-1; 9 nucleotides align to TRBD2. The CDR3 totals 15 residues. Germline trimming cut 4 bases from V and 5 bases from J; bases unmatched to any gene: 7. Germline V gene lookup returns CDR1 SGHRS and CDR2 YFSETQ. CDR3 region: CASSQPGLANNEQFF. The CDR3 DNA follows: TGCGCCAGCAGCCAACCGGGACTAGCTAACAATGAGCAGTTCTTC. Combining the CDR3 with reference TRBV5-1 and TRBJ2-1 gives the whole variable domain KAGVTQTPRYLIKTRGQQVTLSCSPISGHRSVSWYQQTPGQGLQFLFEYFSETQRNKGNFPGRFSGRQFSNSRSEMNVSTLELGDSALYLCASSQPGLANNEQFFGPGTRLTVL.

This chain joins TRBV5-1 and TRBJ2-1, with a possible D match to TRBD2 (6 bases). Germline CDR1 reads SGHRS; CDR2 reads YFSETQ. The CDR3 length is 15 residues. Trimming removed 2 bases from V and 10 bases from J, with 19 bases in between. CDR3 protein: CASSLGALVGGEQFF. The CDR3 coding sequence is TGCGCCAGCAGCTTAGGGGCTCTGGTCGGAGGGGAGCAGTTCTTC.

The rearrangement uses TRBV7-6 and TRBJ1-6; 11 bases fit TRBD1. This CDR3 comprises 16 residues. V shed 0 bases and J 10 bases; nucleotides not matched to a gene: 5. Per germline, CDR1 SGHVS and CDR2 FNYEAQ. The CDR3 sequence: CASSLAMGQGGSPLHF. CDR3 DNA: TGTGCCAGCAGCTTAGCCATGGGACAGGGGGGATCACCCCTCCACTTT.

This clonotype was detected a few times. The V and J genes are TRBV7-9 and TRBJ2-7; no clear D gene. V was pared by 4 bases and J by 2 bases, with 9 bases between. The V gene's germline CDR1 is SEHNR and CDR2 FQNEAQ (reference sequence). The CDR3 loop spans 13 amino acids. Written as DNA, the CDR3 is TGTGCCAGCAGCTCCGTCGGGCCCTACGAGCAGTACTTC. It is translated as CASSSVGPYEQYF.

The J gene is TRBJ2-3, the V gene TRBV4-1; D is unresolved. V lost 1 base, J lost 2 bases, and 13 bases lay in between. Per the germline V gene, CDR1 is MGHRA and CDR2 is YSYEKL. The CDR3 has 16 amino acids. The CDR3 loop reads CASSQVRAGHTDTQYF. In DNA, the CDR3 is TGCGCCAGCAGCCAAGTAAGGGCAGGCCACACAGATACGCAGTATTTT.

The rearrangement uses TRBV5-1 and TRBJ2-1, with TRBD1 as a possible D gene (6 bases). The germline V gene encodes CDR1 SGHRS and CDR2 YFSETQ. Trimming pared 7 bases from V and 0 bases from J, leaving 14 bases between. The CDR3 contains 15 residues. The CDR3 DNA follows: TGCGCCAGCCAGGGACACCTGAGCTCCTACAATGAGCAGTTCTTC. This codes for CASQGHLSSYNEQFF.

This clonotype was counted only a few times. The chain recombines TRBV7-9 with TRBJ2-3; TRBD2 is a possible D gene (6 bases). V was trimmed by 5 bases and J by 1 base, leaving 16 bases between them. Germline CDR1 reads SEHNR; CDR2 reads FQNEAQ (reference sequence). CDR3 size: 16 residues. The CDR3 loop is CASSPYRDSRTDTQYF. CDR3 nucleotides: TGTGCCAGCAGCCCCTACCGGGACTCCCGCACAGATACGCAGTATTTT.

As regards this clonotype: Possible read error: a much larger clone is one base away. CDR3 amino acids: CASSVGDRNYEQYF. DNA for the CDR3: TGTGCCAGCAGCGTAGGGGACAGGAACTACGAGCAGTACTTC. The rearrangement links TRBV9 to TRBJ2-7; 8 nucleotides line up with TRBD1. The germline V gene encodes CDR1 SGDLS and CDR2 YYNGEE. Trimming took 0 bases from V and 3 from J; bases not matched to a gene: 2. The CDR3 runs 14 residues.

This clonotype has more than one count but fewer than ten. The V gene is TRBV7-9, the J gene TRBJ2-3; D might be TRBD2 (6 bases). The CDR3 loop spans 14 amino acids. With 8 bases removed from V and 3 bases from J, the gap between germline ends came to 15 bases. Looked up from germline, CDR1 is SEHNR and CDR2 is FQNEAQ (reference sequence). In DNA, the CDR3 is TGTGCCAGCCAGCTGGAGGGCCGGACAGATACGCAGTATTTT. As protein: CASQLEGRTDTQYF. Full variable domain (missing parts from reference TRBV7-9 and TRBJ2-3): DTGVSQNPRHKITKRGQNVTFRCDPISEHNRLYWYRQTLGQGPEFLTYFQNEAQLEKSRLLSDRFSAERPKGSFSTLEIQRTEQGDSAMYLCASQLEGRTDTQYFGPGTRLTVL.

This clonotype was seen a few times. The rearrangement links TRBV11-2 to TRBJ2-3; 8 bases line up with TRBD2. Germline trimming cut 3 bases from V and 5 bases from J; bases unmatched to any gene: 7. The germline V gene has CDR1 SGHAT and CDR2 FQNNGV. The CDR3 is made up of 15 amino acids. This chain's CDR3 is CASSFTSTSGDTQYF. The CDR3 bases are TGTGCCAGCAGCTTCACTAGCACTAGCGGAGATACGCAGTATTTT. The full variable domain, rest sourced from reference TRBV11-2 and TRBJ2-3, is EAGVAQSPRYKIIEKRQSVAFWCNPISGHATLYWYQQILGQGPKLLIQFQNNGVVDDSQLPKDRFSAERLKGVDSTLKIQPAKLEDSAVYLCASSFTSTSGDTQYFGPGTRLTVL.

This clonotype was seen a handful of times. V usage is TRBV7-2 and J usage is TRBJ1-5; 7 bases map to TRBD1. Looked up from germline, CDR1 is SGHTA and CDR2 is FQGNSA. This CDR3 has 15 residues. J was trimmed by 2 bases and V by 4 bases; bases with no gene match: 5. Here the CDR3 DNA reads TGTGCCAGCAGCTCACAGGGGTTTGGCAATCAGCCCCAGCATTTT. Its translation: CASSSQGFGNQPQHF.

In its sample, this clonotype was seen a few times. The chain links TRBV20-1 to TRBJ2-7, with TRBD2 matching over 8 bases. This CDR3 region has 17 residues. Germline CDR1 and CDR2: DFQATT and SNEGSKA (reference sequence). J lost 2 bases, V lost 0 bases, and 12 bases had no gene match. CDR3 nucleotides: TGCAGTGCTAGAGATCCAGGAGCGGGAGCTAAGCCCTACGAGCAGTACTTC. Translation: CSARDPGAGAKPYEQYF.

Only one count was recorded for this clonotype. This chain connects TRBV11-2 to TRBJ1-4; 9 nucleotides agree with TRBD1. With V trimmed by 2 bases and J by 4 bases, 2 bases remained unmatched. Germline V gene lookup returns CDR1 SGHAT and CDR2 FQNNGV. The CDR3 contains 15 residues. The CDR3 loop is CASSLLGQGNEKLFF. The CDR3 nucleotides read TGTGCCAGCAGCTTACTGGGACAGGGTAATGAAAAACTGTTTTTT.

A few counts support this clonotype. The CDR3 region is CAWRSVGSRGNEQFF. The CDR3 DNA sequence: TGTGCCTGGAGGTCGGTTGGTTCCCGTGGCAATGAGCAGTTCTTC. The V and J genes are TRBV30 and TRBJ2-1; D is ambiguous. Germline V gives CDR1 GTSNPN, CDR2 SVGIG (reference sequence). The CDR3 spans 15 residues. V lost 3 bases, J lost 6 bases, and 18 bases lay in between.

This clonotype was detected a few times. The chain recombines TRBV10-3 with TRBJ2-4; 8 bases map to TRBD2. The length of the CDR3 is 15 residues. Germline lookup yields CDR1 ENHRY and CDR2 SYGVKD. Unmatched junction bases numbered 8, after V lost 3 bases and J lost 7 bases. CDR3 coding DNA: TGTGCCATCAGTGACTCGGGAGGGTCAGGGAACATTCAGTACTTC. Its protein product is CAISDSGGSGNIQYF.

There are a few counts of this clonotype. The V gene is TRBV14, the J gene TRBJ1-6; 7 nucleotides line up with TRBD1. Germline V gene lookup returns CDR1 SGHDN and CDR2 FVKESK. CDR3 length: 13 amino acids. V was pared by 4 bases and J by 9 bases, with 3 bases of the junction left unmatched. Written as DNA, the CDR3 is TGTGCCAGCAGCCCCGACAGGGCTTCACCCCTCCACTTT. Its protein product is CASSPDRASPLHF.

The chain has TRBV15 and TRBJ2-4; perhaps TRBD2 as D (6 bases). V lost 0 bases to trimming and J lost 9 bases, with 15 bases between them. Per the germline V gene, CDR1 is LNHNV and CDR2 is YYDKDF (reference sequence). The CDR3 loop spans 15 amino acids. The CDR3: CATSRDLGHGGIQYF. The CDR3, as DNA: TGTGCCACCAGCAGAGATTTAGGACACGGGGGCATTCAGTACTTC.

With regard to this clonotype: A read error may be the cause here, since a much bigger clone is one base away. The J gene is TRBJ2-5, the V gene TRBV7-9, with unresolved D. The end of the DNA aligns better with TRBJ2-1, so the J call may be wrong. Germline lookup yields CDR1 SEHNR and CDR2 FQNEAQ (reference sequence). This CDR3 is built from 13 residues. Here the CDR3 reads CASSLATEETQFF. As DNA, the CDR3 is TGTGCCAGCAGCTTAGCTACAGAAGAGACCCAGTTCTTC.

The chain has TRBV4-2 and TRBJ2-2; no clear D gene. Germline V gene sequence: CDR1 LGHNA, CDR2 YNFKEQ. The length of the CDR3 is 14 residues. With 2 bases removed from V and 7 bases from J, the gap between germline ends came to 11 bases. The CDR3 DNA sequence: TGTGCCAGCAGCCAACGCATAGGCGGCGGGGAGCTGTTTTTT. Its translation: CASSQRIGGGELFF.

This clonotype has just a few counts. One end of the junction does not line up with germline, which may come from a read error. This sequence joins TRBV20-1 and TRBJ2-1; tentative D call: TRBD2 (6 bases). The CDR3 has 12 amino acids. Germline values: CDR1 DFQATT, CDR2 SNEGSKA (reference sequence). The CDR3 DNA follows: TGCAGTCCTAGCGCTTCCGTGGATGAGCAGTTCTTC. It is translated as CSPSASVDEQFF.

Concerning this clonotype itself: One end of the junction fails to match germline, which may point to a read error. The chain is built from TRBV5-1 and TRBJ2-1; D possibly matches TRBD1 or TRBD2 (5 bases each). The CDR3 loop spans 15 amino acids. CDR1 is SGHRS, CDR2 YFSETQ, per germline. CDR3 protein: CASSWTGTSPDERFF. CDR3 nucleotide sequence: TGCGCCAGCAGCTGGACCGGGACCAGCCCTGACGAGCGGTTCTTC.

The chain combines TRBV7-8 with TRBJ1-2, with TRBD1 as a possible D gene (5 bases). The CDR3 extends over 15 amino acids. With 1 base removed from V and 2 bases from J, the gap between germline ends came to 11 bases. Looked up from germline, CDR1 is SGHVS and CDR2 is FQNEAQ. In nucleotides, the CDR3 is TGTGCCAGCAGCTTAGAGAGGGACGGCAACTATGGCTACACCTTC. Its translation: CASSLERDGNYGYTF.

This clonotype turned up a few times. The chain combines TRBV3-1 with TRBJ1-2; TRBD1 might be the D (5 bases). The CDR3 spans 14 residues. Germline V gene lookup returns CDR1 LGHDT and CDR2 YNNKEL (reference sequence). V was shortened by 2 bases and J by 3 bases, with 10 bases between the two germline ends. The CDR3 is CASSQQGPDYGYTF. The CDR3 DNA is TGTGCCAGCAGCCAACAGGGCCCGGACTATGGCTACACCTTC. Drawing the rest from reference TRBV3-1 and TRBJ1-2, the complete variable domain is DTAVSQTPKYLVTQMGNDKSIKCEQNLGHDTMYWYKQDSKKFLKIMFSYNNKELIINETVPNRFSPKSPDKAHLNLHINSLELGDSAVYFCASSQQGPDYGYTFGSGTRLTVV.